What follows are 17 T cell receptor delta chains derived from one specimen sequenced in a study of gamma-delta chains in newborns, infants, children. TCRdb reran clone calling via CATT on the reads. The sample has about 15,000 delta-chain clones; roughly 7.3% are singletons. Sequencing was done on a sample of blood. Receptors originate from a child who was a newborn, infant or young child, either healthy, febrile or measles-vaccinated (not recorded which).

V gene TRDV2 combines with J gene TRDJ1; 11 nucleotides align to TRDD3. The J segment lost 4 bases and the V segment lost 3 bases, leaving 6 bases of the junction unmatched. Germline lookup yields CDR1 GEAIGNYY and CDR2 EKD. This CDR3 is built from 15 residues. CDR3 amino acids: CACDLLGDRIDKLIF. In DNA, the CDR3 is TGTGCCTGTGACTTACTGGGGGATAGGATCGATAAACTCATCTTT.

The chain's CDR3 is CAFYWGIHSSWDTRQMFF. Written as DNA, the CDR3 is TGTGCCTTCTACTGGGGGATACACAGCTCCTGGGACACCCGACAGATGTTTTTC. This chain joins TRDV3 and TRDJ3; 12 bases match TRDD3. CDR1 TVYSNPD and CDR2 GDNSRS come from the germline V gene (reference sequence). V trimming: 3 bases; J trimming: 0 bases; junction bases outside the gene matches: 6. CDR3 length equals 18 residues.

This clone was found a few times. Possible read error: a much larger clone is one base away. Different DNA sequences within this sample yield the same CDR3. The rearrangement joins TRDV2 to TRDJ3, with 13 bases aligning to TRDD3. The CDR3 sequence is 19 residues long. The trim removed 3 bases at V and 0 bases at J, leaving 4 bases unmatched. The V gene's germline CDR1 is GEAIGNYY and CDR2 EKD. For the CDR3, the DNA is TGTGCCTGTGACCTACTGGGGGATACGCGCTCCTGGGACACCCGACAGATGTTTTTC. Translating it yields CACDLLGDTRSWDTRQMFF.

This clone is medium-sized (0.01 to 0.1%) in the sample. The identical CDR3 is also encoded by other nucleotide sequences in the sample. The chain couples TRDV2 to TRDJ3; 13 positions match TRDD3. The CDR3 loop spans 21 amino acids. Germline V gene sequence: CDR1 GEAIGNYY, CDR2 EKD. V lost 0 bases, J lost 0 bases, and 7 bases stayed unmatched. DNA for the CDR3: TGTGCCTGTGACACCGTACTGGGGGATACGCGGAGCTCCTGGGACACCCGACAGATGTTTTTC. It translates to CACDTVLGDTRSSWDTRQMFF.

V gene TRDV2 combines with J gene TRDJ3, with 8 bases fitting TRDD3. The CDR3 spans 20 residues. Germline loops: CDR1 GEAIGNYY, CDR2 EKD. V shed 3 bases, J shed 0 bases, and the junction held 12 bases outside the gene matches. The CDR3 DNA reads TGTGCCTGTGACGCCATACTGGGGGCCGGCCGCTCCTGGGACACCCGACAGATGTTTTTC. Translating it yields CACDAILGAGRSWDTRQMFF.

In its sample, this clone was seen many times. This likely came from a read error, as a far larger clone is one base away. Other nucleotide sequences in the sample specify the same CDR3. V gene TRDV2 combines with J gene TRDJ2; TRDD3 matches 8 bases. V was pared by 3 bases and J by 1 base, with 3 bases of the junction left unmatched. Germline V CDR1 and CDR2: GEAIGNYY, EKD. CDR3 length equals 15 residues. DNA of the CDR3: TGTGCCTGTGACGTGCTGGGGGATTTGACAGCACAACTCTTCTTT. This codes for CACDVLGDLTAQLFF.

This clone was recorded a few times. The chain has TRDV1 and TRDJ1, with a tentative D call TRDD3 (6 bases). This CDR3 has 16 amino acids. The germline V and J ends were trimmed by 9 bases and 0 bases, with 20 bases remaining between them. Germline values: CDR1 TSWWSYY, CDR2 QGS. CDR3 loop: CALQNLGASYTDKLIF. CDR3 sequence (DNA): TGTGCTCTCCAAAATTTGGGGGCTTCGTACACCGATAAACTCATCTTT.

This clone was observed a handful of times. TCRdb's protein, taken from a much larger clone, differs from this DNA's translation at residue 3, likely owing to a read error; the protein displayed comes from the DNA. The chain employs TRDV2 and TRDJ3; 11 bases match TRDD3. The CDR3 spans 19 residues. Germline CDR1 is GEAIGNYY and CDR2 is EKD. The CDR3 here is CAFDTVLGDSSWDTRQMFF. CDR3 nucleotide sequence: TGTGCCTTTGACACCGTACTGGGGGATAGCTCCTGGGACACCCGACAGATGTTTTTC.

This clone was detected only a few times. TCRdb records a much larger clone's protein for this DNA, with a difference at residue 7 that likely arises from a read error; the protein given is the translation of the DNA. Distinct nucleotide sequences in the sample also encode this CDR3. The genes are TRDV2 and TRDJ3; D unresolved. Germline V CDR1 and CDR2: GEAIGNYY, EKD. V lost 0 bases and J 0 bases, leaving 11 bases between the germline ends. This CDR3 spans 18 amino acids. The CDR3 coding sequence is TGTGCCTGTGACACCTGGAGCCCTAGCTCCTGGGACACCCGACAGATGTTTTTC. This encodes CACDTWSPSSWDTRQMFF.

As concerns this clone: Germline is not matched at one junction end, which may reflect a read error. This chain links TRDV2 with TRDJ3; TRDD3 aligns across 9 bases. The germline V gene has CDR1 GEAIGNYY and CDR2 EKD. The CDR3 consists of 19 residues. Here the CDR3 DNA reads TGTGCCTGTAACACCTCGGGGATACGACCCTCCTGGGACACCCGACAGATGTTTTTC. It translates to CACNTSGIRPSWDTRQMFF.

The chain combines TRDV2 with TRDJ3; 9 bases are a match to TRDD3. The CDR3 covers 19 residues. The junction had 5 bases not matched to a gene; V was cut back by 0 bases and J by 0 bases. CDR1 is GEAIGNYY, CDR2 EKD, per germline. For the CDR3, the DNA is TGTGCCTGTGACACCCTTATGGGGGATAGCTCCTGGGACACCCGACAGATGTTTTTC. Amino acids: CACDTLMGDSSWDTRQMFF.

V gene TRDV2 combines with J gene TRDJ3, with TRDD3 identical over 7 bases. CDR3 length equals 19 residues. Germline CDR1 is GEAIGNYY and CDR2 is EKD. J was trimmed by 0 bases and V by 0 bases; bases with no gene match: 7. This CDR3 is CACDTVGGSISWDTRQMFF. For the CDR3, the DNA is TGTGCCTGTGACACCGTCGGGGGATCTATCTCCTGGGACACCCGACAGATGTTTTTC.

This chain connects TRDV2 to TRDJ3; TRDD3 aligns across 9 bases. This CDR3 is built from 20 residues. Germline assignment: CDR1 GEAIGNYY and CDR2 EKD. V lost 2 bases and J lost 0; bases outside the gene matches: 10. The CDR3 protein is CACDILTGGPSSWDTRQMFF. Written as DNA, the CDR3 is TGTGCCTGTGACATCCTCACTGGGGGACCCAGCTCCTGGGACACCCGACAGATGTTTTTC.

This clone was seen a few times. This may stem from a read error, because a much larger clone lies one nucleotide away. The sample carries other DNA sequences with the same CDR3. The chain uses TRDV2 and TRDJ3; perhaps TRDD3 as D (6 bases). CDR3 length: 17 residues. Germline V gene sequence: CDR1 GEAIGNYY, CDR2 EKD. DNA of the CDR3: TGTGCCTGCGACACCTGGGGACCCTCCTGGGACACCCGACAGATGTTTTTC. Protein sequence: CACDTWGPSWDTRQMFF.

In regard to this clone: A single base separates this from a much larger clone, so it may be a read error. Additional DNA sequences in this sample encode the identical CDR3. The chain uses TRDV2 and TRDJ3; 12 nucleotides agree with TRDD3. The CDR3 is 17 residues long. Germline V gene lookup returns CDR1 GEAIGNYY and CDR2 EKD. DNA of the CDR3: TGTGCCTGTGATACTGGGGGATACTCCTGGGACACCCGACAGATGTTCTTC. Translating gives CACDTGGYSWDTRQMFF.

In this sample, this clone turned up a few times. For the CDR3, the DNA is TGTGCCTGTGACTACGCGGGAACTGGGGGATACGACTCCTGGGACACCCGACAGATGTTTTTC. As protein: CACDYAGTGGYDSWDTRQMFF. The gene calls are TRDV2 and TRDJ3; 13 bases match TRDD3. Germline V gene sequence: CDR1 GEAIGNYY, CDR2 EKD. The ends lost 3 bases at V and 0 bases at J; junction bases unmatched: 10. The CDR3 has 21 residues.

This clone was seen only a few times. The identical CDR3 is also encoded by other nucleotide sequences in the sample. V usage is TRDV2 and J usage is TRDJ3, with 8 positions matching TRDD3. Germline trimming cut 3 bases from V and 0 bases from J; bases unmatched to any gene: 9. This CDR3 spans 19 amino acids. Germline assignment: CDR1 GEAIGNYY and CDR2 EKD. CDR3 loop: CACDSILGGSSWDTRQMFF. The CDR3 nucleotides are TGTGCCTGTGACTCCATACTGGGGGGCAGCTCCTGGGACACCCGACAGATGTTTTTC.